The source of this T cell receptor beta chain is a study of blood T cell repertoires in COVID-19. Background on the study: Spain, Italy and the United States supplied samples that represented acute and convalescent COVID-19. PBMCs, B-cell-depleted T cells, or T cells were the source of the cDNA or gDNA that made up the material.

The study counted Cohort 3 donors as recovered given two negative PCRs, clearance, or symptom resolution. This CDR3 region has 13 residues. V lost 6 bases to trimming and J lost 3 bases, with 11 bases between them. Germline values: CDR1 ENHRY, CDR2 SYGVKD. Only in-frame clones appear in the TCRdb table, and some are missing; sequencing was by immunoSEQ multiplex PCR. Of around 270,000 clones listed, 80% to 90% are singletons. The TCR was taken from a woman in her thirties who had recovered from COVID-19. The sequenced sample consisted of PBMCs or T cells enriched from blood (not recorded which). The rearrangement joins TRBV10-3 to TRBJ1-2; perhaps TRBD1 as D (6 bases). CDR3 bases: TGTGCCATCAGCGGGGAGGGGGACTATGGCTACACCTTC. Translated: CAISGEGDYGYTF.